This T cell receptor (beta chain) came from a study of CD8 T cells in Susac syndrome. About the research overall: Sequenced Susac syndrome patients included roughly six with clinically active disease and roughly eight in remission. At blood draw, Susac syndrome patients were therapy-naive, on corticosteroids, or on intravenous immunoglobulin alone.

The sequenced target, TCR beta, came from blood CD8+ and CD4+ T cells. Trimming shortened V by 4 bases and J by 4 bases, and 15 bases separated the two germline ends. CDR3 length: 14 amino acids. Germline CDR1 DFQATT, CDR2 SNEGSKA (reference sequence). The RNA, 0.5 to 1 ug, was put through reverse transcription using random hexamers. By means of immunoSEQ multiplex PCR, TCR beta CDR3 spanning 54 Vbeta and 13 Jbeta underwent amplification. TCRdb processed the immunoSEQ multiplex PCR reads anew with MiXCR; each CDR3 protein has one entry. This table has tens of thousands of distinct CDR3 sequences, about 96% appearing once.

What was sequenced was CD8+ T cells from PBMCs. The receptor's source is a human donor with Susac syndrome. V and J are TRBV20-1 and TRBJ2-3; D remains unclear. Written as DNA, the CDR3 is TGCAGTGCTAACCAGCCCGAGACCGCAGATACGCAGTATTTT. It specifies CSANQPETADTQYF.